This T cell receptor beta chain stems from a study of shared clonotypes between healthy human individuals. V was clipped by 0 bases and J by 9 bases; unmatched bases: 11. Germline values: CDR1 SGHRS, CDR2 YFSETQ. This CDR3 is 16 amino acids long. Some clones are missing from TCRdb's copy, which holds only in-frame ones; the method was immunoSEQ multiplex PCR. The sample carries about 2.3 million clones, around 90% recorded once. The clonotype was recovered from a man between 18 and 29 years old in good health. Some clones in this sample may be carry-over from other donors' samples. The sequencing sample was made of naive CD4+ T cells from PBMCs. Subset of the sample: CD45RA+ positively selected. The chain links TRBV5-1 to TRBJ2-1; 8 bases map to TRBD2. CDR3 coding DNA: TGCGCCAGCAGCTTGGCACGTGCGGGAGGCGGCCGTGAGCAGTTCTTC. Protein: CASSLARAGGGREQFF.